Listed below are T cell receptor beta chains from one sample, sequenced in a study of blood T cell repertoires in COVID-19. Repertoires were generated with immunoSEQ multiplex PCR, while TCRdb's copy carries only in-frame clones and drops some. The repertoire holds about 170,000 clones, with around 85% as singletons. The sequenced material came from peripheral blood. The origin of the receptors is a man older than 75 with COVID-19, enrolled during active disease. Both conserved end residues are part of each CDR3. A D gene is named only where the DNA matches it firmly. Clone size is given for some rows only: seen once, a few or many times, or a class if the clone is expanded.

V,D,J,size,CDR3,DNA
TRBV5-4,.,TRBJ1-1,.,CASSFNSMNTEAFF,TGTGCCAGCAGCTTTAACAGTATGAACACTGAAGCTTTCTTT
TRBV3-1/TRBV3-2,.,TRBJ2-7,.,CASSHPPGGEQYF,TGTGCCAGCAGCCACCCCCCCGGGGGCGAGCAGTACTTC
TRBV10-3,.,TRBJ2-1,.,CAIQQSSYNEQFF,TGTGCCATCCAACAGAGCTCCTACAATGAGCAGTTCTTC
TRBV27,TRBD2,TRBJ2-2,.,CASGKGARTSGTGELFF,TGTGCCAGTGGAAAAGGGGCGAGGACTAGCGGGACCGGGGAGCTGTTTTTT
TRBV5-1,.,TRBJ2-5,.,CASSFLTEETQYF,TGCGCCAGCAGCTTCTTAACGGAAGAGACCCAGTACTTC
TRBV2,TRBD1,TRBJ1-3,.,CASRDGTGTSGNTIYF,TGTGCCAGCAGGGACGGGACAGGGACCTCTGGAAACACCATATATTTT
TRBV3-1/TRBV3-2,.,TRBJ1-1,.,CASSQDRQGNTEAFF,TGTGCCAGCAGCCAAGATAGGCAGGGAAACACTGAAGCTTTCTTT
TRBV9,TRBD2,TRBJ2-1,.,CASSVLAGEEQFF,TGTGCCAGCAGCGTCCTAGCGGGGGAGGAGCAGTTCTTC
TRBV28,.,TRBJ2-3,.,CASSSLRTVTDTQYF,TGTGCCAGCAGTTCCCTCCGGACAGTCACAGATACGCAGTATTTT
TRBV6-5,TRBD1,TRBJ1-1,few,CASGGTASLEAFF,TGTGCCAGCGGAGGGACAGCGTCATTGGAAGCTTTCTTT
TRBV3-1/TRBV3-2,TRBD1,TRBJ1-2,.,CASSPRTGTGDYGYTF,TGTGCCAGCAGCCCTCGAACCGGGACAGGGGACTATGGCTACACCTTC
TRBV3-1/TRBV3-2,.,TRBJ1-6,.,CASSQLFVGKSPLHF,TGTGCCAGCAGCCAACTTTTTGTCGGGAAATCACCCCTCCACTTT
TRBV19,TRBD1,TRBJ1-5,.,CASSIEGQLNQPQHF,TGTGCCAGTAGTATCGAGGGACAGCTCAATCAGCCCCAGCATTTT
TRBV11-2,TRBD1,TRBJ1-2,.,CASSDLTGYYGYTF,TGTGCCAGCAGCGATTTGACAGGGTATTATGGCTACACCTTC
TRBV6-5,.,TRBJ2-5,once,CASSSQETQYF,TGTGCCAGCAGTTCACAAGAGACCCAGTACTTC
TRBV2,.,TRBJ1-1,.,CASSAGRGNTEAFF,TGTGCCAGCAGCGCGGGCAGGGGTAACACTGAAGCTTTCTTT
TRBV19,.,TRBJ2-7,.,CASSPRDFSHEQYF,TGTGCCAGTAGTCCCCGGGACTTCTCCCACGAGCAGTACTTC
TRBV7-8,.,TRBJ1-4,.,CASSSLRTNEKLFF,TGTGCCAGCAGCTCCCTTCGAACTAATGAAAAACTGTTTTTT
TRBV5-1,TRBD2,TRBJ2-1,.,CASTGTSGNYNEQFF,TGCGCCAGCACCGGGACTAGCGGGAACTACAATGAGCAGTTCTTC
TRBV28,.,TRBJ1-5,once,CAIAGPAPNQPQHF,TGTGCCATAGCAGGGCCGGCTCCCAATCAGCCCCAGCATTTT
TRBV29-1,.,TRBJ2-7,.,CSVAGIFGHEQYF,TGCAGCGTCGCGGGTATTTTCGGCCACGAGCAGTACTTC
TRBV24-1,TRBD2,TRBJ2-1,few,CATSDPTSGGHGEQFF,TGTGCCACCAGTGATCCCACTAGCGGGGGGCATGGAGAGCAGTTCTTC
TRBV5-4,TRBD1,TRBJ2-5,once,CASSDPQGAGTQYF,TGTGCCAGCAGCGACCCACAGGGGGCGGGGACCCAGTACTTC
TRBV5-1,TRBD1,TRBJ1-2,once,CASSPWTGPNYGYTF,TGCGCCAGCAGCCCATGGACAGGGCCCAACTATGGCTACACCTTC
TRBV5-4,TRBD1,TRBJ1-4,.,CASSLLQGGVEKLFF,TGTGCCAGCAGCCTCCTACAGGGGGGCGTTGAAAAACTGTTTTTT
TRBV3-1/TRBV3-2,TRBD1,TRBJ1-2,.,CASSLGQADYGYTF,TGTGCCAGCAGCCTTGGACAGGCGGACTATGGCTACACCTTC
TRBV7-8,TRBD1,TRBJ2-3,.,CASSLDRGHSDTQYF,TGTGCCAGCAGCTTGGACAGGGGGCATTCAGATACGCAGTATTTT